The entry below gives a single TCR beta chain sequence along with its context. Its antigen remains unidentified. A much more abundant neighbour one base away suggests this may be a read error. These data originate in a study of glioma-infiltrating T cells. General observations from the study: CDR3 overlap between tissue and blood was very small. Above-expected tissue-blood divergence occurred in all gliomas, most in low-grade ones.

Amplification of TCR alpha and beta CDR3 regions from RNA used iRepertoire nested multiplex PCR. MiXCR, applied by TCRdb to the multiplex PCR reads, yields one record per CDR3 protein. The sample consists of roughly 120,000 distinct CDR3 sequences, around 23% of them appearing once. The CDR3 sequence is 14 residues long. Germline lookup yields CDR1 MNHGY and CDR2 SAAAGT. V and J are TRBV6-8 and TRBJ2-1; the D is unclear. The sequencing sample was made of glioma tissue, nonneoplastic brain tissue, or PBMCs (not recorded which). The origin of this receptor is a human donor with low-grade glioma or glioblastoma, undergoing nonglioma brain surgery, or in good health (not recorded which). CDR3 nucleotide sequence: TGTGCCAGCCAAACCCCCGCTACGGTTAATGAGCAGCTCTTC. Protein product: CASQTPATVNEQLF.